The entry below describes one TCR beta chain. The antigen this receptor binds is unknown. Per-base qualities were not stored, and no clone one base away is much larger. Lesional scalp punch biopsies and peripheral blood were obtained from alopecia areata patients. PBMCs were isolated by density centrifugation and stained for CD3, CD4 and CD8, and CD4+ and CD8+ T cells were sorted on a FACSAria. To prepare the library, the immunoSEQ multiplex PCR assay was applied. To provide template for TCR sequencing, every sample had RNA extracted and reverse transcribed into cDNA. SuperScript III was used to make first-strand cDNA, primed with a 2:1 mix of oligo-dT and random hexamers. A synthetic immune receptor repertoire was used to gauge amplification bias, and whatever bias remained was removed computationally. As for how the authors treated the data: Raw reads were preprocessed to remove errors, and CDR3 was defined according to IMGT conventions as the region from the conserved cysteine to phenylalanine. To get clonality, Shannon entropy was normalized by log2 of the number of productive unique TCRs and the result was subtracted from 1. Scalp TCRbeta sequences were cross-referenced with sorted blood CD4 and CD8 repertoires so that the CD4 or CD8 identity of scalp clones could be inferred. Drawn from immuneACCESS, this table holds only the in-frame rearrangements with V and J called that TCRdb kept. Clones are partly lost; checked studies trace under half to an unresolved V gene and leave the rest unexplained. V, J and clone size are those of that table, while D and trimming were read from the DNA. The sample records approximately 150,000 clones, roughly 50% of which are singletons. Of the sample, 6% to 7% is held by the ten largest clones.

The sample belongs to a study of CD8+ T cells in alopecia areata (dated by TCRdb to the late 2010s). In the study overall: The treated patients, all with moderate-to-severe alopecia areata, were enrolled in an open-label pilot trial of oral tofacitinib given at 5 to 10 mg twice daily. Biopsies were taken from tofacitinib-treated patients at baseline and at 4 and 24 weeks of treatment, and a later scalp biopsy was taken in several of the tofacitinib-treated patients. Amplification of TCRbeta CDR3 regions was done by immunoSEQ multiplex PCR using 35 Vbeta forward primers and 13 Jbeta reverse primers. RNA was obtained with the PAXgene miRNA kit for fixed scalp, the miRNeasy kit for PBMCs, and the RNeasy kit for mouse skin. Tofacitinib was administered for 6 to 18 months, and 6 months of follow-up off drug were then conducted to assess delayed response and recurrence. On the human side, TCRbeta sequencing was run on scalp tissue and on sorted CD4+ and CD8+ peripheral blood T cells from healthy controls and from alopecia areata patients with either patchy or totalis/universalis disease. High-throughput TCRbeta sequencing was used to examine T cell clonal expansion in alopecia areata in both the C3H/HeJ mouse model and human patients. Scalp clonality was compared among normal scalp (n=4), patchy alopecia areata scalp (n=8), and alopecia totalis/universalis scalp (n=8). What the authors observed across the whole study: Lesional scalp, especially in alopecia totalis/universalis, showed higher clonality and more expanded CD8+ clones than normal scalp, suggesting antigenic drive. Unlike mouse skin, where gammadelta T cells dominate, normal human skin contains resident alphabeta T cells that get sequenced too, which complicates analysis of the scalp TCR repertoire. Compared with mice, TCR sequences shared between patients were less clear, possibly partly because of HLA diversity across the patient population.

The germline V gene (reference sequence) sets CDR1 to SEHNR and CDR2 to FQNEAQ. Here V drops 6 bases and J drops 7 bases, and the junction holds 10 bases not matched to any gene. The CDR3 starts with the cysteine, ends with the phenylalanine, and has 14 residues. This entry keeps only the CDR3 DNA: 42 bases, framed from base 1. The sequencing sample was made of CD4+ T cells sorted from blood. This receptor was obtained from a human donor with alopecia areata. Recombination linked TRBV7-9 to TRBJ1-2; 8 central nucleotides agree with TRBD1. The encoded CDR3 is CASSLTQGAGGYTF. The nucleotide sequence reads TGTGCCAGCAGTTTAACGCAGGGGGCAGGTGGCTACACCTTC.